The clone carrying this TCR beta chain was seen repeatedly, ten times or more. This sample was included in a study of blood T cell repertoires in COVID-19. Study-wide background: Acute and convalescent COVID-19 specimens originated in the United States, Italy and Spain.

Original data processing: The assay estimated nucleated cells by amplifying reference gene primers. Only in-frame clones appear in the TCRdb table, and some are missing; sequencing was by immunoSEQ multiplex PCR. V and J calls and clone size come straight from that table; D and trimming were deduced from the DNA. The data show approximately 90,000 clones, about three quarters seen once. V dropped 6 bases and J dropped 7 bases, with 15 bases sitting between them. CDR3 length: 13 amino acids. The chain has TRBV12-3 or TRBV12-4 and TRBJ1-2; maybe TRBD1 (5 bases). The sequence derives from a woman older than 75 with acute or convalescent COVID-19. Sample: peripheral blood. CDR3 amino acids: CASSAGLGFGYTF. DNA of the CDR3: TGTGCCAGCAGCGCAGGGTTAGGGTTTGGCTACACCTTC.